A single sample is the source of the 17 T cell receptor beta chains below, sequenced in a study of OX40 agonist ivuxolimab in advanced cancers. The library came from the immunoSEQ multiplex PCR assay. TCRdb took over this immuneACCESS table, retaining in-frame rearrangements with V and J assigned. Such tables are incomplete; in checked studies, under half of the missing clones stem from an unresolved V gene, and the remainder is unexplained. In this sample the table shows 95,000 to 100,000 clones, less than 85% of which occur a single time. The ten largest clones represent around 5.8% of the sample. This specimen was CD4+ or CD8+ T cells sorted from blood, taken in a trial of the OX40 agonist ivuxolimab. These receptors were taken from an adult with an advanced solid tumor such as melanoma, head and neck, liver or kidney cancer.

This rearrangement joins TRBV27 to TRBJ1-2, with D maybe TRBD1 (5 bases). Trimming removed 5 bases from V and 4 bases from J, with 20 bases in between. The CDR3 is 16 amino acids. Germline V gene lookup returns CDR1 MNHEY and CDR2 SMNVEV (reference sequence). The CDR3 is CASSDRGVRGVYGYTF. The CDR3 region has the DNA TGTGCCAGCAGTGACCGGGGGGTTCGAGGGGTCTATGGCTACACCTTC.

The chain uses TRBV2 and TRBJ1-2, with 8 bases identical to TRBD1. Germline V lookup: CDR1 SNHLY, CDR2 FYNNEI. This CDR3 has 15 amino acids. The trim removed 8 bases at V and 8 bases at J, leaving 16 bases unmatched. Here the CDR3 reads CASLGGGRGRGGYTF. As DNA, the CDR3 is TGTGCCAGCCTTGGGGGAGGCAGGGGGCGAGGAGGCTACACCTTC.

CDR3 bases: TGTGCCAGCAGTTATGGTCGGCACCTCTCTGGAAACACCATATATTTT. Protein product: CASSYGRHLSGNTIYF. The chain is built from TRBV6-5 and TRBJ1-3, with D unresolved. The CDR3 length is 16 residues. Germline CDR1 is MNHEY and CDR2 is SVGAGI. V was cut by 3 bases and J by 0 bases, with 12 bases left in between.

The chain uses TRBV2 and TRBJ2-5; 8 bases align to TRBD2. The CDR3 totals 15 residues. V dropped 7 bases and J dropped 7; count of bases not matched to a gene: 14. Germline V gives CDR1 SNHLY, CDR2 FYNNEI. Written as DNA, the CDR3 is TGTGCCAGCAACCCGACTAGCGTTGTGGGTGCGACCCAGTACTTC. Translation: CASNPTSVVGATQYF.

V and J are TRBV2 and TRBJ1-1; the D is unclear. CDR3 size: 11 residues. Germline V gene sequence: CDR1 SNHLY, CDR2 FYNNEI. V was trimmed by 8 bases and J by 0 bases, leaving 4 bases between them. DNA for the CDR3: TGTGCCAGCCACCTGAACACTGAAGCTTTCTTT. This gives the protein CASHLNTEAFF.

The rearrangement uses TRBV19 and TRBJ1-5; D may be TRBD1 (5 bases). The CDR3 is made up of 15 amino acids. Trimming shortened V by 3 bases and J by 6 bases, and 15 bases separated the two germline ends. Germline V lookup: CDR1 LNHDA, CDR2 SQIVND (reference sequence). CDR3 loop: CASSMQGTGGQPQHF. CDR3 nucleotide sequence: TGTGCCAGTAGTATGCAGGGAACGGGGGGTCAGCCCCAGCATTTT.

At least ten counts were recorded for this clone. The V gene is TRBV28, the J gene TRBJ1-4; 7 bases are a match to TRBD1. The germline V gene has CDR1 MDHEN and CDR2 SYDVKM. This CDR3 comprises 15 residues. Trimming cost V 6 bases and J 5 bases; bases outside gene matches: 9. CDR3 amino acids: CASRTEDRLNEKLFF. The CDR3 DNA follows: TGTGCCAGCAGGACCGAGGACAGGCTAAATGAAAAACTGTTTTTT.

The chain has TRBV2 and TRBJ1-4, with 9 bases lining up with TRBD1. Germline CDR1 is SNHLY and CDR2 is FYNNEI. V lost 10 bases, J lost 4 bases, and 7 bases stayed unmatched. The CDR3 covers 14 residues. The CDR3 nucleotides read TGTGCCACCCGGGGGACAGGGCGTAATGAAAAACTGTTTTTT. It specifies CATRGTGRNEKLFF.

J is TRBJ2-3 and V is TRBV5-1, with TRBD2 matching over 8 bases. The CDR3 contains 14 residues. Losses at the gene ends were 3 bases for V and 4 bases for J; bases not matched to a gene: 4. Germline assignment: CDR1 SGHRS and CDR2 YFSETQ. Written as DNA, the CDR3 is TGCGCCAGCAGCTGGATCGGGGGGGCAGATACGCAGTATTTT. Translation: CASSWIGGADTQYF.

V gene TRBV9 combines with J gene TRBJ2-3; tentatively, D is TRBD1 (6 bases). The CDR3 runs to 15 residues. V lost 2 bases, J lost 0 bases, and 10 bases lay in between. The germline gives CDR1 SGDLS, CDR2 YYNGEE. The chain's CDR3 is CASSVGATSTDTQYF. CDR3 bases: TGTGCCAGCAGCGTGGGGGCAACTAGCACAGATACGCAGTATTTT.

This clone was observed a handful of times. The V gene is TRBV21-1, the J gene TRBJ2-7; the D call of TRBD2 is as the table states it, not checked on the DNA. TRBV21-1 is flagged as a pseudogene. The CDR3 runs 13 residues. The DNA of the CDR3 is TGTGCCACCCCAGGACTAGAGATCTACGAGCAGTACTTC. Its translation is CATPGLEIYEQYF.

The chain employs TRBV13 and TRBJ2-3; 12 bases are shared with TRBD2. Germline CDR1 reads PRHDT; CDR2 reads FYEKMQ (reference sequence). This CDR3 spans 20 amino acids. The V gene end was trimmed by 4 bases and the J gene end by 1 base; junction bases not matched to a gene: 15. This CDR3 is CASSYPSGGVPPLGTDTQYF. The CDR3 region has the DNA TGTGCCAGCAGCTACCCTAGCGGGGGGGTTCCCCCGTTGGGCACAGATACGCAGTATTTT.

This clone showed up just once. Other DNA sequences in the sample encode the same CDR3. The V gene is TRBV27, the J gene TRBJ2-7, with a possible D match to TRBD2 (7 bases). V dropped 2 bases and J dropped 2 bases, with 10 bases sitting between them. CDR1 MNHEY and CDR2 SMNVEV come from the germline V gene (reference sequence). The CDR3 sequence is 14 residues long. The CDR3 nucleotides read TGTGCCAGCAGTTTAGTGGGGGGGCCCTACGAGCAGTACTTC. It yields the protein CASSLVGGPYEQYF.

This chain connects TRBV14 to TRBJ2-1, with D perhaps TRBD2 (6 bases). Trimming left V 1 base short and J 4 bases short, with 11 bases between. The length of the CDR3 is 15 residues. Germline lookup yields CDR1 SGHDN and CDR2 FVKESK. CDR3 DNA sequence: TGTGCCAGCAGCCAAGGAGCGGGTGGATACAATGAGCAGTTCTTC. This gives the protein CASSQGAGGYNEQFF.

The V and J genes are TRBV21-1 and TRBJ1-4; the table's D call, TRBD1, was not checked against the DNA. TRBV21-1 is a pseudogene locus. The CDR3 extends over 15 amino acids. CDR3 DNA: TGTGCCAGCAGCAAAGATCAGGGATCCCCCGAAAAACTGTTTTTT. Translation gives CASSKDQGSPEKLFF.

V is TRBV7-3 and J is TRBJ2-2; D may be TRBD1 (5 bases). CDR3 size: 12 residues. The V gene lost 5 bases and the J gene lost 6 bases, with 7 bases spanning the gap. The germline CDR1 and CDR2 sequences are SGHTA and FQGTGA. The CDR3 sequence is CASSAGPGELFF. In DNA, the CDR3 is TGTGCCAGCAGCGCAGGGCCCGGGGAGCTGTTTTTT.

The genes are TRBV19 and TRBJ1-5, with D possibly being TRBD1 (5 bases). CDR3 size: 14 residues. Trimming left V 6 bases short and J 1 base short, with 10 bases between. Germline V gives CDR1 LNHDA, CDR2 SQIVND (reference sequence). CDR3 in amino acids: CASSQGWSNQPQHF. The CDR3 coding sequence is TGTGCCAGTAGCCAGGGATGGAGCAATCAGCCCCAGCATTTT.